This T cell receptor beta chain was identified during a study of identical twins. Study conclusions and caveats: Cord blood's abundant beta clonotypes had fewer insertions, unlike memory repertoires. Conclusions were drawn cross-sectionally by statistical analysis, without following the same donors.

Unique molecular identifiers were present on cDNA, and template switching added a universal primer site. MiXCR, applied by TCRdb to the 5' RACE reads, yields one record per CDR3 protein. The sample yields roughly 350,000 distinct CDR3 sequences, around an eighth seen once. This clonotype was observed a few times. Its antigen remains unidentified. CDR1 is LGHNA, CDR2 YNFKEQ, per germline. V lost 5 bases and J 2 bases, leaving 10 bases between the germline ends. This CDR3 region has 13 residues. The same specimen was also included in a second study, on yellow fever vaccine responses in identical twins. In that study: Twins' vaccine T cell response reportedly gave the appearance of partial convergence and partial personalization.

The sample comprised CD8+ T cells sorted from blood. The source of this sequence is a woman aged 18-29 years in good health. This chain uses TRBV4-2 with TRBJ2-7; no reliable D call. The CDR3 bases are TGTGCCAGCAGCAATCCAGTCACCTACGAGCAGTACTTC. Translated, it gives CASSNPVTYEQYF.